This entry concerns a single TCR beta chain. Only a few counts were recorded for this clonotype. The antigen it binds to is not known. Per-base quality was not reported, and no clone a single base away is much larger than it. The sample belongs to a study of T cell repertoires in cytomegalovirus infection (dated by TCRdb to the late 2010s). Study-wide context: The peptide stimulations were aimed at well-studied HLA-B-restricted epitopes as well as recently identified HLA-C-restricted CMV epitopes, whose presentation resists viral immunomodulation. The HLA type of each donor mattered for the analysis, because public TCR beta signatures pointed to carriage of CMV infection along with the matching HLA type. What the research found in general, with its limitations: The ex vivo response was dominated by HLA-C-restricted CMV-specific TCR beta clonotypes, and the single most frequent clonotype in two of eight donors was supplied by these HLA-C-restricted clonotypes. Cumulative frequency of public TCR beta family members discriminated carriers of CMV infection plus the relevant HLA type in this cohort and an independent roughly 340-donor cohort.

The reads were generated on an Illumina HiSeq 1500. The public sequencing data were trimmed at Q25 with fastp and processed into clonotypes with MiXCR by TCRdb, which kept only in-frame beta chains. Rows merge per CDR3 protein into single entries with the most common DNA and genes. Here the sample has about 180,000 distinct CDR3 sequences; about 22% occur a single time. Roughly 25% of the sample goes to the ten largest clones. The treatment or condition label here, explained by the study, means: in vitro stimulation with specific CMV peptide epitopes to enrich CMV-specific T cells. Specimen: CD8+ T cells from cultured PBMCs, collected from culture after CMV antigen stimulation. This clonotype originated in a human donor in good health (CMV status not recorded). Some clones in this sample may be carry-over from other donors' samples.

The CDR3 protein is CASSFPDRDNNYGYTF. The nucleotide sequence reads as follows: TGTGCCAGCAGCTTTCCTGACCGGGACAACAACTATGGCTACACCTTC. The V gene is TRBV5-6 and the J gene is TRBJ1-2, with a tentative D gene TRBD1 over 6 matching bases. CDR1 and CDR2 are drawn from the germline V gene: SGHDT, YYEEEE. Trimming costs V 2 bases and J 2 bases, and their ends lie 16 bases apart. Taken from cysteine to phenylalanine, the CDR3 has 16 residues. Left in the record is the CDR3 DNA by itself, 48 bases read in frame from the first base.